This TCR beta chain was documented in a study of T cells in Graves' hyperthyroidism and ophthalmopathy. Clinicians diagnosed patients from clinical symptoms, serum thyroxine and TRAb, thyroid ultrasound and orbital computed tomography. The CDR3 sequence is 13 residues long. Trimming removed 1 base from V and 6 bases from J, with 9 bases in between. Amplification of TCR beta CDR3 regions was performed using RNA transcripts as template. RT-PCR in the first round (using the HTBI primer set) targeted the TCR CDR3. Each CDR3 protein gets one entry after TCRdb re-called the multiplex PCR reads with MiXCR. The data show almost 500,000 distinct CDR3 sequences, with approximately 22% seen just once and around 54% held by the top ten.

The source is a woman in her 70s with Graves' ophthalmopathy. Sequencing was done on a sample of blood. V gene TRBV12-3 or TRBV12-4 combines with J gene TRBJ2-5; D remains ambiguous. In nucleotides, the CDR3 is TGTGCCAGCAGTTTAGGGACCGCTCAGACCCAGTACTTC. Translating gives CASSLGTAQTQYF.